This T cell receptor (beta chain) was observed in a study of shared clonotypes between healthy human individuals. The germline V gene encodes CDR1 MDHEN and CDR2 SYDVKM. This CDR3 region has 12 residues. V was cut by 8 bases and J by 7 bases, with 11 bases left in between. This clone was recorded once. The assay was immunoSEQ multiplex PCR, and TCRdb's table has in-frame clones only and misses some. The sample lists some 580,000 clones, more than 95% occurring once. The specimen sequenced was naive CD4+ T cells sorted from blood. Subset specified: CD45RA+ positively selected. This chain connects TRBV28 to TRBJ1-4; D gene unclear. This receptor was obtained from a woman between 25 and 40 years old in good health. CDR3 region: CASSHWSEKLFF. CDR3 nucleotide sequence: TGTGCCAGCTCTCATTGGAGTGAAAAACTGTTTTTT.